This entry describes one T cell receptor (beta chain). This CDR3 is 17 amino acids long. V lost 4 bases to trimming and J lost 0 bases; unmatched junction nucleotides: 8. The germline V gene encodes CDR1 MDHEN and CDR2 SYDVKM. The source of the sample is a study of blood T cell repertoires in COVID-19. Assay used: immunoSEQ multiplex PCR; TCRdb lists only in-frame clones, some missing. The sample holds 140,000 to 150,000 clones, around 87% seen once. This receptor was identified in a man aged 55 to 70 who had recovered from COVID-19. V is TRBV28 and J is TRBJ1-1, with 10 bases matching TRBD1. Material: PBMCs or T cells enriched from blood (not recorded which). For the CDR3, the DNA is TGTGCCAGCAGTTCCTACGGGACAGGGGCCATGAACACTGAAGCTTTCTTT. It translates to CASSSYGTGAMNTEAFF.